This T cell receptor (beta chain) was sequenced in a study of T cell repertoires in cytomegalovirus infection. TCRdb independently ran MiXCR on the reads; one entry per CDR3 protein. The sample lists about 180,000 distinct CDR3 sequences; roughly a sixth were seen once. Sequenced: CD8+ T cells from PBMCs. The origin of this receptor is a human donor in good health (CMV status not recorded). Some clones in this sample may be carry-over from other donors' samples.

The CDR3 sequence: CASSFTGTEIYNEQFF. The CDR3 DNA is TGTGCCAGCAGCTTTACCGGGACAGAAATCTACAATGAGCAGTTCTTC. The rearrangement links TRBV7-2 to TRBJ2-1; 7 bases align to TRBD1. The trim removed 3 bases at V and 3 bases at J, leaving 8 bases unmatched. This CDR3 is 16 amino acids long. CDR1 and CDR2 (germline): SGHTA, FQGNSA.